This TCR beta chain was recorded in a study of blood T cell repertoires in COVID-19. Germline CDR1 is SGDLS and CDR2 is YYNGEE. The germline V and J ends were trimmed by 0 bases and 7 bases, with 16 bases remaining between them. The CDR3 totals 15 residues. Profiled with immunoSEQ multiplex PCR; TCRdb holds only in-frame clones, not every one. Counted here are around 110,000 clones, over 80% occurring once; the ten biggest clones make up nearly 4%. Participants were aged 18 to 89 years from around 26 US areas. Either two negative PCRs, clearance, or symptom resolution qualified Cohort 3 donors as recovered.

The source of this sequence is a woman aged 25 to 45 who had recovered from COVID-19. Sequenced sample: PBMCs or T cells enriched from blood (not recorded which). The J gene is TRBJ1-2, the V gene TRBV9; D might be TRBD1 (6 bases). In DNA, the CDR3 is TGTGCCAGCAGCGTAGTTGGGGGCGAGACCGCTGGCTACACCTTC. This encodes CASSVVGGETAGYTF.